The T cell receptor beta chain described here comes from a study of control samples from healthy donors and cancer patients. Trimming took 3 bases from V and 3 from J, leaving 7 bases between them. The CDR3 runs to 13 residues. Germline-derived CDR1 and CDR2 are WNHNN and SYGVQD (reference sequence). This table comes from immunoSEQ multiplex PCR, and its TCRdb copy is limited to in-frame clones, with some not included. The sample lists about 120,000 clones, approximately 90% occurring once. The sample was blood. This receptor was obtained from a man in his thirties or forties in good health. This sequence joins TRBV10-1 and TRBJ2-3, with a possible D match to TRBD1 (6 bases). The CDR3 protein is CASSEGGTDTQYF. The DNA for the CDR3 is TGCGCCAGCAGTGAAGGGGGAACAGATACGCAGTATTTT.